A single T cell receptor beta chain is shown here with its context. These data belong to a study of cytomegalovirus exposure and HLA in healthy donors. Profiled with immunoSEQ multiplex PCR; TCRdb holds only in-frame clones, not every one. This table has some 110,000 clones, approximately 91% appearing once. This CDR3 region has 15 residues. Germline lookup yields CDR1 SGHNT and CDR2 YYREEE (reference sequence). The V gene end was trimmed by 1 base and the J gene end by 8 bases; junction bases not matched to a gene: 7. The genes are TRBV5-4 and TRBJ2-1, with 9 bases lining up with TRBD1. The source material was PBMCs. The TCR sequence derives from a man younger than 35 in good health and CMV-seropositive. The CDR3 here is CASSLPQGAKYEQFF. The CDR3 bases are TGTGCCAGCAGCTTGCCACAGGGGGCAAAATATGAGCAGTTCTTC.